What follows are 5 T cell receptor beta chains derived from one specimen sequenced in a study of blood T cell repertoires in COVID-19. The assay was immunoSEQ multiplex PCR, and TCRdb's table has in-frame clones only and misses some. The sample comprises around 250,000 clones, around 88% of which are singletons, and 10% to 15% rests with the top ten. Source material: peripheral blood. These receptors were collected from a man older than 75 with acute or convalescent COVID-19.

The chain employs TRBV6-5 and TRBJ1-2; 8 bases agree with TRBD1. CDR1 is MNHEY, CDR2 SVGAGI, per germline. The CDR3 totals 14 residues. Trimming at V came to 6 bases and at J to 6 bases, leaving 9 bases not matched to a gene. CDR3 in amino acids: CASSFGQGGNGYTF. As DNA, the CDR3 is TGTGCCAGCAGCTTCGGACAGGGTGGGAATGGCTACACCTTC.

The chain couples TRBV19 to TRBJ1-1; possible D gene TRBD1, 5 bases. Looked up from germline, CDR1 is LNHDA and CDR2 is SQIVND (reference sequence). This CDR3 comprises 14 residues. The V gene lost 5 bases and the J gene lost 4 bases, with 14 bases spanning the gap. CDR3 DNA sequence: TGTGCCAGTAGTCCCACAGGAATAGGCACTGAAGCTTTCTTT. Translated: CASSPTGIGTEAFF.

V gene TRBV19 combines with J gene TRBJ1-5; 11 bases match TRBD1. Looked up from germline, CDR1 is LNHDA and CDR2 is SQIVND (reference sequence). Losses at the gene ends were 3 bases for V and 0 bases for J; bases not matched to a gene: 16. This CDR3 has 21 residues. Here the CDR3 reads CASSIGPGQGGGMGSNQPQHF. CDR3 in DNA: TGTGCCAGTAGTATTGGACCGGGACAGGGGGGAGGGATGGGTAGCAATCAGCCCCAGCATTTT.

This chain links TRBV5-1 with TRBJ1-1; 10 nucleotides line up with TRBD1. The germline V gene encodes CDR1 SGHRS and CDR2 YFSETQ. This CDR3 region has 22 residues. The V gene end was trimmed by 3 bases and the J gene end by 1 base; junction bases not matched to a gene: 24. In DNA, the CDR3 is TGCGCCAGCAGCTATGACCTTCCGGGACAGGGGTCTCCTTATGGATCGAACACTGAAGCTTTCTTT. It translates to CASSYDLPGQGSPYGSNTEAFF.

V is TRBV2 and J is TRBJ1-6, with 7 bases that match TRBD1. V lost 11 bases and J lost 7; bases outside the gene matches: 20. Germline V gene sequence: CDR1 SNHLY, CDR2 FYNNEI. This CDR3 region has 17 residues. CDR3 sequence: CASSIEGQGVANSPLHF. DNA for the CDR3: TGTGCCTCCAGCATCGAAGGCCAGGGGGTGGCAAATTCACCCCTCCACTTT.